Included here is one T cell receptor beta chain sequence, with context. This clonotype was counted a few times. What this receptor recognizes is not known. No much larger clonotype is one base removed from it; base qualities were not supplied. cDNA synthesis used template-switch 5'RACE with a primer carrying a 10-nucleotide random unique molecular identifier tagging each TCR transcript. Every sequencing run covered 15-18 subjects and yielded more than 160 million TCR-beta sequences. Total RNA was extracted with the RNeasy kit. The KAPA Real-time Library Amplification kit was used to amplify TCR-beta VDJ regions with primers targeting the TCR constant region and the 5'RACE anchor. A first PCR added sample indexes and Illumina adaptors, and a second PCR then raised library yield. After Ampure bead purification, the roughly 650 bp TCR product was size-selected on a 2% E-gel SizeSelection system. Library quality was checked on a Bioanalyzer, concentration was measured with Qubit, and libraries were quantified with the Kapa Library Quantification kit before pooling. Libraries were sequenced paired-end 2 x 150 bp on an Illumina HiSeq 2500. To increase sequence diversity, about 25-30% phiX was spiked into each library pool. Turning to the authors' computational methods: Quality-filtered reads were processed with the UMI-based MiGEC pipeline, which removed over 80% of raw TCR sequences during error correction. VDJ genes were aligned to IMGT germline references, and each clonotype was defined by a unique CDR3 amino acid sequence together with V-J genes. VDJtools evaluated clonal expansion, Shannon diversity and CDR3 relatedness (CalcPairwiseDistances, ClusterSamples); CLCbio workbench built phylogenetic trees. Clones with at least 8 unique UMIs were defined as expanded, with this threshold being based on coefficient-of-variation modelling across technical triplicates. TCRdb reanalyzed the raw reads on its own, using fastp at Q25 for trimming and MiXCR for clone calling, and kept in-frame beta chains. Each CDR3 protein gets just one entry, which takes the most common genes and DNA from the rows behind it. TCRdb's processing, not the authors', yielded these V and J calls. The sample yields under 45,000 distinct CDR3 sequences; 10% to 15% were counted once. The ten largest clonotypes hold roughly 1.3% of the sample.

This record comes from a study of neurological immune-mediated disorders (dated by TCRdb to about 2019). Regarding the study in general: Peripheral blood TCR-beta repertoires from HTLV-I-associated myelopathy (HAM/TSP) patients, multiple sclerosis patients and healthy controls were compared by UMI-based sequencing. Longitudinal samples, technical triplicates and paired sorted CD4+ and CD8+ T-cell subsets, alongside PBMC samples, were included among the approximately 98 TCR-beta libraries. Of the approximately 66 subjects in the cohort, some 15 were HAM/TSP patients, some 35 were multiple sclerosis patients, and some 20 were healthy controls. What the research found in general, with its limitations: No identical CDR3 amino acid sequences were found to be shared among expanded clones across subjects, suggesting that TCR-beta repertoires were private in all groups. The highest TCR clonal expansion was observed in HAM/TSP patients, whereas the lowest was observed in MS patients, even when compared with healthy controls.

Blood bank volunteers in Maryland, USA served as the healthy controls. For unsorted PBMC libraries, 2 million PBMCs were used after storage in RNAlater at -80 degrees C until RNA extraction. PBMCs were separated from peripheral blood using Ficoll-Hypaque density gradient centrifugation and then cryopreserved in liquid nitrogen. Inclusive of the bounding cysteine and phenylalanine, the CDR3 is 14 residues long. The CDR3 DNA has 42 bases and is translated from base 1. V and J are truncated by 3 bases and 4 bases respectively, leaving an intervening sequence of 10 bases. CDR1 and CDR2 were assigned from the germline V gene (reference sequence) as LGHDT and YNNKEL.

This receptor was identified in a female donor in good health. The V gene is TRBV3-1 and the J gene is TRBJ1-5, with TRBD1 tentatively as D gene (6 bases match). Sequencing was done on a sample of PBMCs. The sequenced DNA: TGTGCCAGCAGCCAGCAAACAGGGAATCAGCCCCAGCATTTT. Its product reads: CASSQQTGNQPQHF.